Below are 8 T cell receptor beta chains sequenced from a single sample in a study of blood T cells in healthy people across ages. Through a sample-barcoded 5' primer and a J-beta primer mix, a second PCR was run for about 7 to 12 cycles. Each CDR3 protein is one row after TCRdb ran MiXCR on the 5' RACE reads. The sample lists about 2 million distinct CDR3 sequences, roughly 50% seen once, with approximately 2.1% in the top ten. Sequencing was done on a sample of blood. Receptors were obtained from a woman in her thirties or forties in good health.

A few counts support this clonotype. V is TRBV10-3 and J is TRBJ2-5, with D possibly TRBD1 on 6 matching bases. Trimming cost V 10 bases and J 4 bases, with 22 bases left between them. The CDR3 is made up of 15 amino acids. Germline V lookup: CDR1 ENHRY, CDR2 SYGVKD. DNA of the CDR3: TGTGCCACCTCCGAACTAGGACAGAGGGGAGAGACCCAGTACTTC. It yields the protein CATSELGQRGETQYF.

This clonotype was detected only a few times. This chain joins TRBV4-2 and TRBJ2-5; D uncertain. CDR1 LGHNA and CDR2 YNFKEQ come from the germline V gene. CDR3 size: 15 residues. Trimming left V 0 bases short and J 5 bases short, with 13 bases between. In DNA, the CDR3 is TGTGCCAGCAGCCAAGACCCGGGCCCGATGGAGACCCAGTACTTC. This translates into CASSQDPGPMETQYF.

The rearrangement joins TRBV6-8 to TRBJ1-2; D unresolved. V was clipped by 2 bases and J by 7 bases, with 14 bases between them. CDR3 length equals 14 residues. The germline CDR1 and CDR2 sequences are MNHGY and SAAAGT. The DNA of the CDR3 is TGTGCCAGCAGTTACCCCTTATCGGCCAGTGGCTACACCTTC. Translation gives CASSYPLSASGYTF.

This chain joins TRBV6-6 and TRBJ1-5; 8 nucleotides align to TRBD1. The CDR3 has 13 amino acids. Germline loops: CDR1 MNHNY, CDR2 SVGAGI (reference sequence). J lost 6 bases, V lost 10 bases, and 8 bases had no gene match. The CDR3 loop is CATQDRVSQPQHF. CDR3 DNA: TGTGCCACCCAGGACAGGGTTAGTCAGCCCCAGCATTTT.

V and J are TRBV6-1 and TRBJ2-1, with D unclear. Trimming shortened V by 6 bases and J by 6 bases, and 27 bases separated the two germline ends. The CDR3 runs 18 residues. From germline, CDR1 is MNHNS and CDR2 SASEGT. In DNA, the CDR3 is TGTGCCAGCAGCCACCCAGGCTCTCCCAACCGGAATGGCAATGAGCAGTTCTTC. Amino acid sequence: CASSHPGSPNRNGNEQFF.

This chain joins TRBV15 and TRBJ2-5; D might be TRBD1 or TRBD2, each matching 6 bases. There are 17 residues in the CDR3. Trimming pared 0 bases from V and 11 bases from J, leaving 25 bases between. Germline V gene data show CDR1 as LNHNV and CDR2 as YYDKDF (reference sequence). The chain's CDR3 is CATSREGGTLGYNEQYF. CDR3 coding DNA: TGTGCCACCAGCAGAGAAGGGGGGACTCTTGGGTACAATGAGCAGTACTTC.

This clonotype was seen a handful of times. This chain joins TRBV5-1 and TRBJ2-7, with TRBD1 matching over 9 bases. V dropped 4 bases and J dropped 9; count of bases not matched to a gene: 8. Germline CDR1 is SGHRS and CDR2 is YFSETQ. The CDR3 contains 13 residues. In DNA, the CDR3 is TGCGCCAGCAGCAGCCCGGGACAGGGTCGGCAGTACTTC. Amino acid sequence: CASSSPGQGRQYF.

V is TRBV12-3 or TRBV12-4 and J is TRBJ1-5, with TRBD1 as a possible D gene (5 bases). CDR3 length equals 15 residues. With 2 bases removed from V and 6 bases from J, the gap between germline ends came to 14 bases. The CDR3 nucleotides read TGTGCCAGCAGTTTATTAGGGACGGGCGGTCAGCCCCAGCATTTT. This sequence encodes CASSLLGTGGQPQHF.